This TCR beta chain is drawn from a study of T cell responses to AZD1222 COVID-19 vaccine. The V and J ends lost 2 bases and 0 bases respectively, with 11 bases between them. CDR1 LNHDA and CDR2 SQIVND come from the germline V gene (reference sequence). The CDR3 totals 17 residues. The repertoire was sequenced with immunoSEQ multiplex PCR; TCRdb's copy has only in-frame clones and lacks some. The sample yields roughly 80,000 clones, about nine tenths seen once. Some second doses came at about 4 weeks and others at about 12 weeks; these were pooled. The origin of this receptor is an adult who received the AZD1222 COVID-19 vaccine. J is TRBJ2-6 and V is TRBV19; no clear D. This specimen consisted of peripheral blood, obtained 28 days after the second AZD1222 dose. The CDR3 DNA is TGTGCCAGTAGTATACCGTTGACAATCTCTGGGGCCAACGTCCTGACTTTC. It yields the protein CASSIPLTISGANVLTF.